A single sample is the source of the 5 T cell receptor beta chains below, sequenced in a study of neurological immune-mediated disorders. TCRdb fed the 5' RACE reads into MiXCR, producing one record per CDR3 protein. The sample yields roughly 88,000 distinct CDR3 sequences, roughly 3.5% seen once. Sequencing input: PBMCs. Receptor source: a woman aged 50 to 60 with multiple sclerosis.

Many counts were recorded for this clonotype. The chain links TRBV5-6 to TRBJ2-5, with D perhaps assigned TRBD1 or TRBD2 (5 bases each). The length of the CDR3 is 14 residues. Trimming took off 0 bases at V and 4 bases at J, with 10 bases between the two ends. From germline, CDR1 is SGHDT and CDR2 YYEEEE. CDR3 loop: CASSLVPGGETQYF. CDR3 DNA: TGTGCCAGCAGCTTGGTGCCTGGGGGAGAGACCCAGTACTTC.

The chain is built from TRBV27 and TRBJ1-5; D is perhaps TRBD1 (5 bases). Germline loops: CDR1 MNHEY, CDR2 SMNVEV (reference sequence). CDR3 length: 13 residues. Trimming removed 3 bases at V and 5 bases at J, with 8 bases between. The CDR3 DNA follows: TGTGCCAGCAGTTTCAGGGCCTATCAGCCCCAGCATTTT. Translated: CASSFRAYQPQHF.

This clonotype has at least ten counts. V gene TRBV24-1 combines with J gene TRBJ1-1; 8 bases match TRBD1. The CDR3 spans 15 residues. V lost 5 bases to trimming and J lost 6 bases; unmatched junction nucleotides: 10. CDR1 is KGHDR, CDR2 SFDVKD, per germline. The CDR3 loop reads CATSANGQGGAEAFF. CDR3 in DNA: TGTGCCACCAGTGCAAACGGACAGGGCGGCGCTGAAGCTTTCTTT.

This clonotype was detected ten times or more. The CDR3 reads CASSFGTGEVYGYTF. The CDR3 DNA is TGTGCCAGCAGCTTCGGGACAGGGGAAGTCTATGGCTACACCTTC. The chain employs TRBV7-9 and TRBJ1-2, with 10 bases fitting TRBD1. J gave up 4 bases and V 3 bases, and 5 bases lay outside the gene matches. Germline CDR1 SEHNR, CDR2 FQNEAQ (reference sequence). This CDR3 contains 15 residues.

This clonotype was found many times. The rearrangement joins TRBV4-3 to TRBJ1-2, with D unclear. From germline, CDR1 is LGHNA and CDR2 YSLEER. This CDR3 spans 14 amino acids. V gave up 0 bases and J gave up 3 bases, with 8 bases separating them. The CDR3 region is CASSQEDGYYGYTF. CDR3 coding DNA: TGCGCCAGCAGCCAAGAAGATGGGTACTATGGCTACACCTTC.